The clone carrying this T cell receptor beta chain appeared many times. The antigen remains unidentified. This record comes from a study of T cells in Graves' hyperthyroidism and ophthalmopathy. General study results and limits: Blood samples included most of the expanded thyroid clonotypes exceeding 0.001.

Exclusion of patients followed from uncontrolled infection, other autoimmune disease, pregnancy or lactation. Trimming cost V 3 bases and J 1 base, with 11 bases left between them. Germline CDR1 reads SGHTA; CDR2 reads FQGTGA. The CDR3 is 15 amino acids. RNA transcripts yielded amplified TCR beta CDR3 regions. The HTBI primer set drove a first-round RT-PCR of the TCR CDR3. TCRdb called the multiplex PCR reads again in MiXCR, with one record for every CDR3 protein. The data hold about 290,000 distinct CDR3 sequences, with roughly 15% observed a single time. Sequenced: blood. V usage is TRBV7-3 and J usage is TRBJ2-3; D may be TRBD1 (5 bases). This clonotype originated in a woman in her forties or fifties with Graves' hyperthyroidism that later progressed to Graves' ophthalmopathy. DNA of the CDR3: TGTGCCAGCAGCTTCGGCCAGGGTGGCACAGATACGCAGTATTTT. Encoded protein: CASSFGQGGTDTQYF. The whole variable domain, remainder taken from reference TRBV7-3 and TRBJ2-3, is GAGVSQTPSNKVTEKGKYVELRCDPISGHTALYWYRQSLGQGPEFLIYFQGTGAADDSGLPNDRFFAVRPEGSVSTLKIQRTERGDSAVYLCASSFGQGGTDTQYFGPGTRLTVL.